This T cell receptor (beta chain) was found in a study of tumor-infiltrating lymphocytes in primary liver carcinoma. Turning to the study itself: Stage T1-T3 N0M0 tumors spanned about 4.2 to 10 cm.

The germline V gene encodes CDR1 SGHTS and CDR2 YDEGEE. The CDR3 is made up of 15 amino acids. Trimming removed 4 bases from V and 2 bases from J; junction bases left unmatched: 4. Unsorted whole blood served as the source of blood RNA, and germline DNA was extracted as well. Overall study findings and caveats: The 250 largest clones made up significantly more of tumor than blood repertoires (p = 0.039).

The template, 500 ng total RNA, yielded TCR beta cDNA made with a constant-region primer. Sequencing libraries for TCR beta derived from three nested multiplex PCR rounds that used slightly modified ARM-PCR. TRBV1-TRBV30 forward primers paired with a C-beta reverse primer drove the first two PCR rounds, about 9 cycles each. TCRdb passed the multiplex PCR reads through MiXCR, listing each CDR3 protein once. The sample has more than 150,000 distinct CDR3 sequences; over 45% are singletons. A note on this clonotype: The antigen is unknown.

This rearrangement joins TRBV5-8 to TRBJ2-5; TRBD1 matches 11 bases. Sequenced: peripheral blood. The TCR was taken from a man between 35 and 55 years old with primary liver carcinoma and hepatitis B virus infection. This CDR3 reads CASSPGQGGQETQYF. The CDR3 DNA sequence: TGTGCCAGCAGCCCGGGACAGGGGGGGCAAGAGACCCAGTACTTC.